What follows are 14 T cell receptor beta chains derived from one specimen sequenced in a study of blood T cell repertoires in COVID-19. TCRdb's copy holds only in-frame clones and misses some; the assay was immunoSEQ multiplex PCR. The sample holds approximately 300,000 clones; 90% are singletons and the top ten take roughly 3.6%. The specimen was PBMCs or T cells enriched from blood (not recorded which). The receptors shown here come from a woman between 25 and 40 years old who had been exposed to COVID-19.

The chain has TRBV5-1 and TRBJ2-5; D may be TRBD2 (5 bases). The CDR3 has 13 amino acids. Germline V gene sequence: CDR1 SGHRS, CDR2 YFSETQ. V lost 4 bases and J lost 4, with 11 bases in between. CDR3 DNA: TGCGCCAGCAGCCCCTGGGAGACAGAGACCCAGTACTTC. Translating it yields CASSPWETETQYF.

This rearrangement joins TRBV6-5 to TRBJ1-2; D call uncertain. The CDR3 covers 15 residues. The germline V gene has CDR1 MNHEY and CDR2 SVGAGI. Between the trimmed V and J ends, which lost 0 bases and 4 bases, there was a span of 12 bases. CDR3 nucleotide sequence: TGTGCCAGCAGTTACTCGACCGGGGAAGGCTATGGCTACACCTTC. Translated: CASSYSTGEGYGYTF.

This clone showed up just once. The V and J genes are TRBV5-5 and TRBJ1-2; no reliable D call. The length of the CDR3 is 15 residues. Germline values: CDR1 SGHKS, CDR2 YYEKEE (reference sequence). The germline V and J ends were trimmed by 5 bases and 8 bases, with 22 bases remaining between them. The CDR3 is CASSSGLLRSGGYTF. DNA of the CDR3: TGTGCCAGCAGTTCCGGACTTCTACGGTCGGGGGGCTACACCTTC.

The chain couples TRBV2 to TRBJ1-4; the match to TRBD1 covers 8 bases. Germline loops: CDR1 SNHLY, CDR2 FYNNEI. The CDR3 is 17 residues long. Trimming removed 7 bases from V and 10 bases from J; junction bases left unmatched: 20. The CDR3, as DNA: TGTGCCAGCAAGAAAGACAGGGGCGGTCTCAAGCCAACAAAACTGTTTTTT. It specifies CASKKDRGGLKPTKLFF. The full variable domain, in which reference TRBV2 and TRBJ1-4 provide the parts outside the CDR3, is EPEVTQTPSHQVTQMGQEVILRCVPISNHLYFYWYRQILGQKVEFLVSFYNNEISEKSEIFDDQFSVERPDGSNFTLKIRSTKLEDSAMYFCASKKDRGGLKPTKLFFGSGTQLSVL.

The chain links TRBV7-6 to TRBJ1-3, with D uncertain. Germline CDR1 is SGHVS and CDR2 is FNYEAQ. This CDR3 is built from 18 residues. V was trimmed by 5 bases and J by 0 bases, leaving 20 bases between them. The DNA for the CDR3 is TGTGCCAGCAGCCCAACGGCTCGGCGGCAAGCCTCTGGAAACACCATATATTTT. Amino acids: CASSPTARRQASGNTIYF.

The J gene is TRBJ2-2, the V gene TRBV4-1; D uncertain. CDR1 is MGHRA, CDR2 YSYEKL, per germline. The CDR3 runs 15 residues. Trimming pared 2 bases from V and 1 base from J, leaving 8 bases between. The CDR3 loop reads CASSQQRGNTGELFF. The CDR3 DNA follows: TGCGCCAGCAGCCAACAAAGAGGGAACACCGGGGAGCTGTTTTTT.

CDR3 loop: CASTWGGLNTEAFF. In DNA, the CDR3 is TGTGCCAGCACCTGGGGGGGCTTGAACACTGAAGCTTTCTTT. The chain recombines TRBV28 with TRBJ1-1, with a tentative D call TRBD1 (6 bases). The ends were cut back, 7 bases at V and 0 bases at J, with 12 bases in the middle. CDR1 is MDHEN, CDR2 SYDVKM, per germline. This CDR3 is 14 amino acids long. The full variable domain, in which reference TRBV28 and TRBJ1-1 provide the parts outside the CDR3, is DVKVTQSSRYLVKRTGEKVFLECVQDMDHENMFWYRQDPGLGLRLIYFSYDVKMKEKGDIPEGYSVSREKKERFSLILESASTNQTSMYLCASTWGGLNTEAFFGQGTRLTVV.

The chain joins TRBV7-6 to TRBJ2-7; 7 positions match TRBD1. Trimming took 6 bases from V and 4 from J; bases not matched to a gene: 6. This CDR3 spans 13 amino acids. Germline assignment: CDR1 SGHVS and CDR2 FNYEAQ. CDR3 amino acids: CASSRDSIYEQYF. CDR3 nucleotides: TGTGCCAGCAGTCGGGACAGTATTTACGAGCAGTACTTC.

The chain has TRBV3-1 (or the pseudogene TRBV3-2) and TRBJ1-6; 7 nucleotides align to TRBD1. CDR1 is LGHDT and CDR2 is YNNKEL in the germline V gene (reference sequence). This CDR3 contains 12 residues. V lost 8 bases, J lost 10 bases, and 5 bases stayed unmatched. The CDR3 protein is CASGRGSSPLHF. The CDR3 coding sequence is TGTGCCAGCGGCAGGGGGAGCTCACCCCTCCACTTT.

A note on this clone: Other DNA sequences in this specimen translate into the identical CDR3. The chain uses TRBV18 and TRBJ1-1, with D maybe TRBD1 (6 bases). The CDR3 loop spans 14 amino acids. Per the germline V gene, CDR1 is KGHSH and CDR2 is LQKENI. Trimming took off 2 bases at V and 2 bases at J, with 9 bases between the two ends. CDR3 coding DNA: TGTGCCAGCTCACCAGGGACACCTAACACTGAAGCTTTCTTT. It encodes CASSPGTPNTEAFF.

The chain combines TRBV18 with TRBJ1-5; 7 bases are a match to TRBD1. J lost 4 bases, V lost 5 bases, and 5 bases had no gene match. The CDR3 consists of 14 residues. Germline V gives CDR1 KGHSH, CDR2 LQKENI. The CDR3 here is CASSYDRANQPQHF. CDR3 nucleotides: TGTGCCAGCTCATACGACAGGGCTAATCAGCCCCAGCATTTT.

The chain has TRBV27 and TRBJ2-1, with TRBD2 identical over 12 bases. CDR3 length equals 15 residues. Trimming at V came to 5 bases and at J to 7 bases, leaving 6 bases not matched to a gene. The germline gives CDR1 MNHEY, CDR2 SMNVEV (reference sequence). The CDR3 sequence: CASSRLAGAGNEQFF. DNA of the CDR3: TGTGCCAGCAGTAGACTAGCGGGGGCTGGAAATGAGCAGTTCTTC.

This clone has a single count. The V call is TRBV10-3, the J call TRBJ2-7; 7 bases line up with TRBD1. J gave up 2 bases and V 8 bases, and 6 bases lay outside the gene matches. CDR3 size: 13 residues. Germline V gene data show CDR1 as ENHRY and CDR2 as SYGVKD. DNA of the CDR3: TGTGCCATCGGGTCGACAGGGACCTACGAGCAGTACTTC. Translating it yields CAIGSTGTYEQYF.

This sequence joins TRBV3-1 (or the pseudogene TRBV3-2) and TRBJ2-7; the match to TRBD2 covers 15 bases. This CDR3 is built from 18 residues. J gave up 3 bases and V 1 base, and 7 bases lay outside the gene matches. Germline lookup yields CDR1 LGHDT and CDR2 YNNKEL (reference sequence). CDR3 amino acids: CASSQVPGLAGGGYEQYF. The CDR3 DNA is TGTGCCAGCAGCCAAGTTCCGGGACTAGCGGGGGGCGGCTACGAGCAGTACTTC.